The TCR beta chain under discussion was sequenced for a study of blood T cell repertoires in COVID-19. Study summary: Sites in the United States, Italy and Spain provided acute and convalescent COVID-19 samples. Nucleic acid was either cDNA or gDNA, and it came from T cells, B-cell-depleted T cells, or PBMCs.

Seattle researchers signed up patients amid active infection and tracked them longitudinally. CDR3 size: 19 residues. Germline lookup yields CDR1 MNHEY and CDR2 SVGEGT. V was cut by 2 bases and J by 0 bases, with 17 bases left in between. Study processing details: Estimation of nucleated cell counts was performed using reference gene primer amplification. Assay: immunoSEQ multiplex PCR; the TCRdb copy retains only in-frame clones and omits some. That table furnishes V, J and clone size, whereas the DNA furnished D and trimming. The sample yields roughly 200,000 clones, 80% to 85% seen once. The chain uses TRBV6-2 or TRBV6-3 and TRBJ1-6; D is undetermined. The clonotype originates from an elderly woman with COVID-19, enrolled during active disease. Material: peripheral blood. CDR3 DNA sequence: TGTGCCAGCAGTTACAGTGGGAGAACGACCAGCTCCTATAATTCACCCCTCCACTTT. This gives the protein CASSYSGRTTSSYNSPLHF.